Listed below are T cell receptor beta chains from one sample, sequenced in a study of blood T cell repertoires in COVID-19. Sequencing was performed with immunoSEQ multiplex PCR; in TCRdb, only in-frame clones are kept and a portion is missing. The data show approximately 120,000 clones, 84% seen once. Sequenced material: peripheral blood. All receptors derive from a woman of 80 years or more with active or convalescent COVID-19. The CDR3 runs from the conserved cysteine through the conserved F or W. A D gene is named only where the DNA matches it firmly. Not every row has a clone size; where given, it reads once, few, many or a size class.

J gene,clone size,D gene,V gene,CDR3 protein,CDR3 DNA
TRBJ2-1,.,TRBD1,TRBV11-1,CASSLARRQGQFF,TGTGCCAGCAGCTTAGCGCGAAGACAGGGCCAGTTCTTC
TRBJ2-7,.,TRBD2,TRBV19,CASSPGLAGSETYEQYF,TGTGCCAGTAGTCCGGGACTAGCGGGATCCGAGACCTACGAGCAGTACTTC
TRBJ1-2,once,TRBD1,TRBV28,CASQRGRRQGYYGYTF,TGTGCCAGCCAACGAGGGAGGAGACAGGGGTATTATGGCTACACCTTC
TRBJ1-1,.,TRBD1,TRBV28,CASSLQGQGYTEAFF,TGTGCCAGCAGTTTGCAAGGACAGGGTTACACTGAAGCTTTCTTT
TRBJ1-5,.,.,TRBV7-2,CASSLWAGANNQPQHF,TGTGCCAGCAGCTTATGGGCAGGGGCGAACAATCAGCCCCAGCATTTT
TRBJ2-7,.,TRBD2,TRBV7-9,CASSSTPAGVHEQYF,TGTGCCAGCAGCTCTACGCCCGCGGGGGTACACGAGCAGTACTTC
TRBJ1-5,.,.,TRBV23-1,CASRQIYKARGQPQHF,TGCGCCAGCAGACAAATCTACAAGGCCAGAGGGCAGCCCCAGCATTTT
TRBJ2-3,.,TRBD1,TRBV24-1,CATSGPGTEGTDTQYF,TGTGCCACCAGTGGTCCCGGGACAGAGGGCACAGATACGCAGTATTTT
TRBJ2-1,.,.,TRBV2,CAGSVGADSLRDEQFF,TGTGCCGGCTCGGTGGGGGCTGATAGTCTGAGGGATGAGCAGTTCTTC
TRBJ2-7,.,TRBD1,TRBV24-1,CATSEGQTEQYF,TGTGCCACCAGTGAGGGACAGACGGAGCAGTACTTC
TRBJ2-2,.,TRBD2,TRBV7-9,CARSGRGNTGELFF,TGTGCCAGGAGCGGGAGGGGAAACACCGGGGAGCTGTTTTTT
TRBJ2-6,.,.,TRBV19,CASSIAGPGANVLTF,TGTGCCAGTAGTATTGCGGGCCCTGGGGCCAACGTCCTGACTTTC
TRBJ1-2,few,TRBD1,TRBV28,CASRPPGQGDYGYTF,TGTGCCAGCAGGCCACCGGGACAGGGTGACTATGGCTACACCTTC
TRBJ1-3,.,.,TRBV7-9,CASSLRGTSSGNTIYF,TGTGCCAGCAGCTTGAGGGGGACTAGCTCTGGAAACACCATATATTTT
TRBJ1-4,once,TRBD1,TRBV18,CASEGQVGEKLFF,TGTGCCAGCGAAGGACAGGTGGGGGAAAAACTGTTTTTT
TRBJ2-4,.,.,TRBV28,CASSSSGSYKNIQYF,TGTGCCAGCAGTAGCTCGGGGAGTTACAAAAACATTCAGTACTTC
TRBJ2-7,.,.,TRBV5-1,CASSLALDTHSYEQYF,TGCGCCAGCAGCTTGGCCTTGGACACCCACTCCTACGAGCAGTACTTC
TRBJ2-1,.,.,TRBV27,CASRGPKVRNEQFF,TGTGCCAGCAGGGGTCCTAAGGTGCGGAATGAGCAGTTCTTC
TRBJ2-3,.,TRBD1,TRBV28,CASSPRTGVHRTDTQYF,TGTGCCAGCAGTCCCCGGACAGGGGTCCATCGCACAGATACGCAGTATTTT
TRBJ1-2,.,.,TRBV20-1,CSASQTGSNYYGYTF,TGCAGTGCTAGTCAGACAGGCTCCAATTACTATGGCTACACCTTC
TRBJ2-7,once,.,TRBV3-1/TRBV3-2,CASSLVQGHYEQYF,TGTGCCAGCAGCCTGGTGCAGGGTCATTACGAGCAGTACTTC
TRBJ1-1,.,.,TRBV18,CASSPRSGDTEAFF,TGTGCCAGCTCACCAAGGTCAGGGGACACTGAAGCTTTCTTT
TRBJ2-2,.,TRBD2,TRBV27,CASSLIAGGLTGELFF,TGTGCCAGCAGTTTAATAGCGGGAGGGCTTACCGGGGAGCTGTTTTTT
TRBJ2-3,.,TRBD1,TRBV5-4,CASSPDRGRTDTQYF,TGTGCCAGCAGCCCGGACAGGGGGCGAACAGATACGCAGTATTTT
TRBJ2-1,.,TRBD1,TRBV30,CAWSVPPGRGQGIYNEQFF,TGTGCCTGGAGTGTGCCCCCGGGCCGGGGACAGGGAATCTACAATGAGCAGTTCTTC
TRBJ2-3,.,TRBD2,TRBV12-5,CASGLVPSTSGSVDTQYF,TGTGCTAGTGGTTTGGTACCGTCGACTAGCGGGAGCGTAGATACGCAGTATTTT
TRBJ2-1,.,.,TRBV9,CASSRQRGISYNEQFF,TGTGCCAGCAGCAGACAGCGCGGGATCTCATACAATGAGCAGTTCTTC
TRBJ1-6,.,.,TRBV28,CASWGSHNSPLHF,TGTGCCAGCTGGGGCAGTCATAATTCACCCCTCCACTTT
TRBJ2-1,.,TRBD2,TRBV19,CASSAPGLENEQFF,TGTGCCAGTAGTGCACCGGGACTAGAGAATGAGCAGTTCTTC
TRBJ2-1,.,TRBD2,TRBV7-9,CASSTPGGANYNEQFF,TGTGCCAGCAGCACCCCGGGAGGGGCCAACTACAATGAGCAGTTCTTC
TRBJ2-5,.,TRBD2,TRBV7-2,CASSRRTSGGETQYF,TGTGCCAGCAGCAGAAGGACTAGCGGGGGCGAGACCCAGTACTTC
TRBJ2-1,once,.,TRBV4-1,CASSHQTSTAYNEQFF,TGCGCCAGCAGCCACCAGACTAGTACGGCTTACAATGAGCAGTTCTTC
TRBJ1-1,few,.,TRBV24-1,CATSDTGITEAFF,TGTGCCACCAGTGATACAGGGATTACTGAAGCTTTCTTT
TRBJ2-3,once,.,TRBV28,CASDGIDTQYF,TGTGCCAGCGATGGCATCGATACGCAGTATTTT
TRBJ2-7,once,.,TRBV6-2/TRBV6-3,CASSYVQGSNEQYF,TGTGCCAGCAGTTACGTACAGGGTAGCAACGAGCAGTACTTC
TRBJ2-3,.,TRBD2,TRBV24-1,CATSGVAGRVNTQYF,TGTGCCACCAGTGGAGTAGCGGGAAGGGTAAATACGCAGTATTTT
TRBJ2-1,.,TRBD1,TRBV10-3,CAISAKGAAAGTGPYNEQFF,TGTGCCATCAGTGCCAAAGGGGCGGCAGCAGGGACAGGCCCTTACAATGAGCAGTTCTTC
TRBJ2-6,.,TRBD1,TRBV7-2,CASSLGQGIPGANVLTF,TGTGCCAGCAGCCTGGGACAGGGTATCCCTGGGGCCAACGTCCTGACTTTC
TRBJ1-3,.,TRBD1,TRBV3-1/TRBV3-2,CASSHTGGSGNTIYF,TGTGCCAGCAGCCACACAGGGGGGTCTGGAAACACCATATATTTT
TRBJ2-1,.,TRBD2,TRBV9,CASSKRASGSNEQFF,TGTGCCAGCAGCAAGCGGGCTAGCGGGAGTAATGAGCAGTTCTTC